Listed below are T cell receptor beta chains from one sample, sequenced in a study of T cell responses to AZD1222 COVID-19 vaccine. The method was immunoSEQ multiplex PCR; TCRdb's version includes in-frame clones alone and lacks a portion of them. Of more than 75,000 clones listed, 80% to 90% are singletons. Sequenced here: peripheral blood, sampled 28 days after the second AZD1222 dose. These receptors were taken from an adult who received the AZD1222 COVID-19 vaccine. Both conserved end residues are part of each CDR3. Fields, in order: D gene, clone size, V gene, J gene, CDR3 DNA, CDR3 protein. The D gene is left open where the match is weak. Part of the rows lack a size; the others show once, few, many or a class for expanded clones.

D gene: TRBD1; clone size: few; V gene: TRBV6-5; J gene: TRBJ1-2; CDR3 DNA: TGTGCCAGCAGCCGCGGACAGGAGACCTATGGCTACACCTTC; CDR3 protein: CASSRGQETYGYTF
D gene: TRBD2; clone size: NA; V gene: TRBV7-2; J gene: TRBJ2-1; CDR3 DNA: TGTGCCAGCAGCCAGAGCGGGAGTTGGAGCAATGAGCAGTTCTTC; CDR3 protein: CASSQSGSWSNEQFF
D gene: NA; clone size: NA; V gene: TRBV15; J gene: TRBJ2-2; CDR3 DNA: TGTGCCACCAGCATGGGGGGACAGTCGCCCGGGGAGCTGTTTTTT; CDR3 protein: CATSMGGQSPGELFF
D gene: NA; clone size: once; V gene: TRBV12-3/TRBV12-4; J gene: TRBJ2-1; CDR3 DNA: TGTGCCAGCAGCCCTTCGGGGGTTATACAGTTCTTC; CDR3 protein: CASSPSGVIQFF
D gene: NA; clone size: few; V gene: TRBV28; J gene: TRBJ1-1; CDR3 DNA: TGTGCCAGCAGTTTTAACAGGGTAGGTGGGGCTTTCTTT; CDR3 protein: CASSFNRVGGAFF
D gene: NA; clone size: NA; V gene: TRBV7-2; J gene: TRBJ1-1; CDR3 DNA: TGTGCCAGCAGCTTAAGAGGGGTGAACACTGAAGCTTTCTTT; CDR3 protein: CASSLRGVNTEAFF
D gene: NA; clone size: NA; V gene: TRBV7-2; J gene: TRBJ1-4; CDR3 DNA: TGTGCCAGCAGCTTAAAAGGACAGCTTAATGAAAAACTGTTTTTT; CDR3 protein: CASSLKGQLNEKLFF
D gene: TRBD1; clone size: NA; V gene: TRBV11-3; J gene: TRBJ2-1; CDR3 DNA: TGTGCCAGTGGACAGGGGGCCTACAATGAGCAGTTCTTC; CDR3 protein: CASGQGAYNEQFF
D gene: TRBD1; clone size: NA; V gene: TRBV9; J gene: TRBJ2-7; CDR3 DNA: TGTGCCAGCAGCGTAGCAGGGGGCGGCGAGCAGTACTTC; CDR3 protein: CASSVAGGGEQYF
D gene: TRBD2; clone size: NA; V gene: TRBV5-5; J gene: TRBJ2-7; CDR3 DNA: TGTGCCAGCAGCTTTATGCCTAGCGGGCGTACCTACGAGCAGTACTTC; CDR3 protein: CASSFMPSGRTYEQYF
D gene: NA; clone size: NA; V gene: TRBV24-1; J gene: TRBJ2-2; CDR3 DNA: TGTGCCACCAGTGACGTCAGGCCGAACACCGGGGAGCTGTTTTTT; CDR3 protein: CATSDVRPNTGELFF
D gene: NA; clone size: few; V gene: TRBV4-2; J gene: TRBJ2-3; CDR3 DNA: TGTGCCAGCAGCCCGAGTGGGGGGAATTGGGATACGCAGTATTTT; CDR3 protein: CASSPSGGNWDTQYF
D gene: NA; clone size: few; V gene: TRBV15; J gene: TRBJ1-4; CDR3 DNA: TGTGCCACCAGCAGAGATGGTGCTAGGTCCCCTAATGAAAAACTGTTTTTT; CDR3 protein: CATSRDGARSPNEKLFF
D gene: NA; clone size: NA; V gene: TRBV12-3/TRBV12-4; J gene: TRBJ1-3; CDR3 DNA: TGTGCCAGCAGTTTAAGGCTTGGAAACACCATATATTTT; CDR3 protein: CASSLRLGNTIYF
D gene: NA; clone size: NA; V gene: TRBV13; J gene: TRBJ1-1; CDR3 DNA: TGTGCCAGCAGCTTAGGGTCGGGAGCCGAAGCTTTCTTT; CDR3 protein: CASSLGSGAEAFF
D gene: TRBD1; clone size: NA; V gene: TRBV10-3; J gene: TRBJ2-1; CDR3 DNA: TGTGCCACTGGACAGGTGGATTCCAATGAGCAGTTCTTC; CDR3 protein: CATGQVDSNEQFF
D gene: NA; clone size: NA; V gene: TRBV7-3; J gene: TRBJ2-7; CDR3 DNA: TGTGCCAGCAGCTTAAACGGGGGCTACCCCTACGAGCAGTACTTC; CDR3 protein: CASSLNGGYPYEQYF
D gene: TRBD1; clone size: NA; V gene: TRBV7-3; J gene: TRBJ2-2; CDR3 DNA: TGTGCCAGCAGTCTGGACAGGGGTAGGGGCGGATCCACCGGGGAGCTGTTTTTT; CDR3 protein: CASSLDRGRGGSTGELFF
D gene: TRBD1; clone size: NA; V gene: TRBV29-1; J gene: TRBJ1-2; CDR3 DNA: TGCAGCGTTGTGACCCAGGGGGATGTTGGCTATGGCTACACCTTC; CDR3 protein: CSVVTQGDVGYGYTF
D gene: TRBD2; clone size: NA; V gene: TRBV11-2; J gene: TRBJ2-7; CDR3 DNA: TGTGCCAGCAGCTTAGCTAGCGGGAGGGGCGAGCAGTACTTC; CDR3 protein: CASSLASGRGEQYF
D gene: NA; clone size: NA; V gene: TRBV30; J gene: TRBJ2-7; CDR3 DNA: TGTGCCTGGAGTGTACTGCCCTACGAGCAGTACTTC; CDR3 protein: CAWSVLPYEQYF
D gene: TRBD1; clone size: NA; V gene: TRBV5-4; J gene: TRBJ2-1; CDR3 DNA: TGTGCCAGCAGCTCCCCGGGACAGGGGCACAATGAGCAGTTCTTC; CDR3 protein: CASSSPGQGHNEQFF
D gene: NA; clone size: few; V gene: TRBV12-3/TRBV12-4; J gene: TRBJ1-1; CDR3 DNA: TGTGCCAGCAGTCGCGCTGGGGCCGAAGCTTTCTTT; CDR3 protein: CASSRAGAEAFF
D gene: TRBD1; clone size: NA; V gene: TRBV4-3; J gene: TRBJ2-2; CDR3 DNA: TGCGCCAGCAGCCAAGCAGGACAGGGTATTTTCACCGGGGAGCTGTTTTTT; CDR3 protein: CASSQAGQGIFTGELFF
D gene: NA; clone size: NA; V gene: TRBV11-2; J gene: TRBJ2-2; CDR3 DNA: TGTGCCAGCAGCGCCGGACTACTCACCGGGGAGCTGTTTTTT; CDR3 protein: CASSAGLLTGELFF
D gene: NA; clone size: NA; V gene: TRBV24-1; J gene: TRBJ2-5; CDR3 DNA: TGTGCCACCAGTGATCCTCGACAGGTCCAAGAGACCCAGTACTTC; CDR3 protein: CATSDPRQVQETQYF
D gene: NA; clone size: NA; V gene: TRBV23-1; J gene: TRBJ2-7; CDR3 DNA: TGCGCCAGCAGTCACTCTCAGGACAGGAGGGTCTACGAGCAGTACTTC; CDR3 protein: CASSHSQDRRVYEQYF
D gene: TRBD1; clone size: NA; V gene: TRBV19; J gene: TRBJ1-2; CDR3 DNA: TGTGCCAGTACCCAAATGGGACAGGAGGCGTTTCTTGGCTACACCTTC; CDR3 protein: CASTQMGQEAFLGYTF
D gene: NA; clone size: NA; V gene: TRBV15; J gene: TRBJ1-5; CDR3 DNA: TGTGCCACCAGCAGAGCCCCGGGTGGTGTTTATCAGCCCCAGCATTTT; CDR3 protein: CATSRAPGGVYQPQHF
D gene: NA; clone size: NA; V gene: TRBV6-5; J gene: TRBJ2-5; CDR3 DNA: TGTGCCAGCAGTTCGTCTCCGGCAGGGCGGGAAGAGACCCAGTACTTC; CDR3 protein: CASSSSPAGREETQYF
D gene: NA; clone size: NA; V gene: TRBV4-2; J gene: TRBJ1-4; CDR3 DNA: TGTGCCAGCAGCCCCGAGGCCTTGACTAATGAAAAACTGTTTTTT; CDR3 protein: CASSPEALTNEKLFF
D gene: NA; clone size: NA; V gene: TRBV28; J gene: TRBJ1-2; CDR3 DNA: TGTGCCAGCAGTTTAAGACGGGACCGCTATGGCTACACCTTC; CDR3 protein: CASSLRRDRYGYTF
D gene: NA; clone size: once; V gene: TRBV11-2; J gene: TRBJ2-2; CDR3 DNA: TGTGCCAGCAGCCTCCAGTGGCTGTCGGACGGGGAGCTGTTTTTT; CDR3 protein: CASSLQWLSDGELFF
D gene: TRBD1; clone size: NA; V gene: TRBV6-5; J gene: TRBJ1-2; CDR3 DNA: TGTGCCAGCAGTCAGAGGACAGGGCTAAACTATGGCTACACCTTC; CDR3 protein: CASSQRTGLNYGYTF
D gene: TRBD2; clone size: NA; V gene: TRBV11-2; J gene: TRBJ2-1; CDR3 DNA: TGTGCCAGCAGCTTAGGCGGGAGCCTCTACAATGAGCAGTTCTTC; CDR3 protein: CASSLGGSLYNEQFF
D gene: TRBD2; clone size: NA; V gene: TRBV27; J gene: TRBJ2-1; CDR3 DNA: TGTGCCAGCAGTCCCTCCGGGACTAGCGGTTTTCCCTACAATGAGCAGTTCTTC; CDR3 protein: CASSPSGTSGFPYNEQFF
D gene: NA; clone size: NA; V gene: TRBV28; J gene: TRBJ2-7; CDR3 DNA: TGTGCCAGTCATGGCTTCGCCTACGAGCAGTACTTC; CDR3 protein: CASHGFAYEQYF
D gene: NA; clone size: NA; V gene: TRBV19; J gene: TRBJ1-1; CDR3 DNA: TGTGCCAGTAGTATGGGGGCGGTGGCTGAAGCTTTCTTT; CDR3 protein: CASSMGAVAEAFF
D gene: NA; clone size: NA; V gene: TRBV29-1; J gene: TRBJ2-1; CDR3 DNA: TGCAGCGCCGGGGCTGGGGGCGCCCGCAATGAGCAGTTCTTC; CDR3 protein: CSAGAGGARNEQFF
D gene: TRBD2; clone size: NA; V gene: TRBV29-1; J gene: TRBJ2-1; CDR3 DNA: TGCAGCGGGGATAGCGGGATCGGCTACAATGAGCAGTTCTTC; CDR3 protein: CSGDSGIGYNEQFF
D gene: TRBD1; clone size: once; V gene: TRBV5-1; J gene: TRBJ2-7; CDR3 DNA: TGCGCCAGCAGCTTCTTGGGGGACAGGGTTCGCGAGCAGTACTTC; CDR3 protein: CASSFLGDRVREQYF
D gene: NA; clone size: NA; V gene: TRBV28; J gene: TRBJ1-3; CDR3 DNA: TGTGCCAGCAGTTTAGAGGGGGGCATCGTAAACACCATATATTTT; CDR3 protein: CASSLEGGIVNTIYF
D gene: NA; clone size: NA; V gene: TRBV5-6; J gene: TRBJ2-3; CDR3 DNA: TGTGCCAGCAGCCCCGCCGGCCACCGAAGCACAGATACGCAGTATTTT; CDR3 protein: CASSPAGHRSTDTQYF
D gene: TRBD2; clone size: NA; V gene: TRBV28; J gene: TRBJ2-3; CDR3 DNA: TGTGCCAGCAGTTTAGCGGGAGCTGGGACAGATACGCAGTATTTT; CDR3 protein: CASSLAGAGTDTQYF
D gene: NA; clone size: NA; V gene: TRBV5-1; J gene: TRBJ1-3; CDR3 DNA: TGCGCCAGCAGCCCAGGGTCGGGGAACACCATATATTTT; CDR3 protein: CASSPGSGNTIYF
D gene: TRBD1; clone size: NA; V gene: TRBV19; J gene: TRBJ1-2; CDR3 DNA: TGTGCCAGTAGTAACAGGGGAAAAGACAAGAAGGATGGCTACACCTTC; CDR3 protein: CASSNRGKDKKDGYTF
D gene: NA; clone size: once; V gene: TRBV28; J gene: TRBJ2-3; CDR3 DNA: TGTGCCAGCAGTTTAGGATGGGGCAAGACGCAGTATTTT; CDR3 protein: CASSLGWGKTQYF
D gene: TRBD1; clone size: NA; V gene: TRBV18; J gene: TRBJ2-3; CDR3 DNA: TGTGCCAGCTCACCGACAGGGGGCACAGATACGCAGTATTTT; CDR3 protein: CASSPTGGTDTQYF
D gene: TRBD1; clone size: NA; V gene: TRBV19; J gene: TRBJ1-4; CDR3 DNA: TGTGCCAGCAAACCGGGACAGCGCTTCAATGAAAAACTGTTTTTT; CDR3 protein: CASKPGQRFNEKLFF
D gene: TRBD1; clone size: NA; V gene: TRBV11-1; J gene: TRBJ2-5; CDR3 DNA: TGTGCCAGCAGCTTAGGACAGGGTTGGGAGACCCAGTACTTC; CDR3 protein: CASSLGQGWETQYF
D gene: NA; clone size: NA; V gene: TRBV18; J gene: TRBJ2-7; CDR3 DNA: TGTGCCAGCTCACCAGTTACCGGGAGTTCCTCCTCCGAGCAGTACTTC; CDR3 protein: CASSPVTGSSSSEQYF
D gene: NA; clone size: NA; V gene: TRBV5-1; J gene: TRBJ1-4; CDR3 DNA: TGCGCCAGCAGCTTTGGAACCCGGGACCTCACTAAGCAGGCAACTAATGAAAAACTGTTTTTT; CDR3 protein: CASSFGTRDLTKQATNEKLFF